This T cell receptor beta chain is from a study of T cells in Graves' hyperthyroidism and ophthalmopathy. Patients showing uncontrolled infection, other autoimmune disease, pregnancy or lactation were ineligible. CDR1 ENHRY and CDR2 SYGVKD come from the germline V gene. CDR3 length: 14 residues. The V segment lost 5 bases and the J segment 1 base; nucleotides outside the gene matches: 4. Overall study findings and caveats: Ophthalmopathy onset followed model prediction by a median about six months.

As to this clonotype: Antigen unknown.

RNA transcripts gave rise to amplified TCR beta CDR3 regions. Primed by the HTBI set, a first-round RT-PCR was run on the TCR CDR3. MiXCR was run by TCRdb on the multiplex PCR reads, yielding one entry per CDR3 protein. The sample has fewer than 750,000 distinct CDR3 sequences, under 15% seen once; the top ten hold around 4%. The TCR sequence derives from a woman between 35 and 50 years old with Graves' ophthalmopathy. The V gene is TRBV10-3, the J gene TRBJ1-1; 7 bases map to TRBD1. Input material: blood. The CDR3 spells CAISLQGRNTEAFF. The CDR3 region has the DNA TGTGCCATCAGTCTACAGGGGCGGAACACTGAAGCTTTCTTT.